This TCR beta chain appears in the sequencing data of a study of blood T cells in healthy people across ages. Germline CDR1 is SGHDT and CDR2 is YYEEEE. This CDR3 is built from 16 residues. The trim removed 0 bases at V and 5 bases at J, leaving 7 bases unmatched. With a J-beta primer mix and a sample-barcoded 5' primer, a second PCR ran 7 to 11 cycles. A single record per CDR3 protein comes from TCRdb applying MiXCR to the 5' RACE reads. The repertoire consists of about 1.1 million distinct CDR3 sequences, with roughly two fifths occurring once and the leading ten covering approximately 14%. Each donor supplied roughly 9 milliliters of peripheral blood. Findings and caveats of the study: A strong correlation was found between TCR beta diversity and the percentage of naive T cells. Comparison with aged donors showed that long-lived donors had more naive CD4+ cells and higher diversity. Estimates of total diversity, which came from one million sequenced T cells, were considered to be underestimates.

On this clonotype itself: The antigen is unknown.

The specimen was blood. The chain employs TRBV5-6 and TRBJ1-1; 10 nucleotides align to TRBD1. The source is a man in his late teens or twenties in good health. CDR3 coding DNA: TGTGCCAGCAGCTTGGGACAGGGGGCGATTTTTACTGAAGCTTTCTTT. It is translated as CASSLGQGAIFTEAFF.